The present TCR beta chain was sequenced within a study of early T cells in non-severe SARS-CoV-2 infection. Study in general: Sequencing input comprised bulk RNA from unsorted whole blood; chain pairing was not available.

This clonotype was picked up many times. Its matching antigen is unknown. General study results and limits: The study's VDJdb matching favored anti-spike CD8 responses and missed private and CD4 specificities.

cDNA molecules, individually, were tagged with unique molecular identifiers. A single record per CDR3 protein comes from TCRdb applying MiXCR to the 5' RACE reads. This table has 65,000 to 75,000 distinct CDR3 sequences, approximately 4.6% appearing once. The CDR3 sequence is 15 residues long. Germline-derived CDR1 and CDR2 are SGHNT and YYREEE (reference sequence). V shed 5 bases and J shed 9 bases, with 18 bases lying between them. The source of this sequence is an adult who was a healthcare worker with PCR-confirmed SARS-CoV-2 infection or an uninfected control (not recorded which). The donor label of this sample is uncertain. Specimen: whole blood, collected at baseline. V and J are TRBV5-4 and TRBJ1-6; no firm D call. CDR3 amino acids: CASRLGDTDISPLHF. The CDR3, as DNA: TGTGCCAGCAGGCTGGGCGATACTGATATTTCACCCCTCCACTTT.